Here is one T cell receptor beta chain with its context. The record originates from a study of blood T cell repertoires in COVID-19. There are 12 residues in the CDR3. V was clipped by 5 bases and J by 11 bases, with 15 bases between them. Assay: immunoSEQ multiplex PCR; the TCRdb copy retains only in-frame clones and omits some. The sample comprises approximately 210,000 clones, 88% of which are singletons, and 0.55% to 0.75% rests with the top ten. The sequencing input was peripheral blood. The chain recombines TRBV12-3 or TRBV12-4 with TRBJ1-1; a possible D gene is TRBD1 (6 bases). The sequence was collected from a middle-aged man with acute or convalescent COVID-19. CDR3 DNA: TGTGCCAGCAGTCGGGACCCGGGGGGCGCTTTCTTT. Translating it yields CASSRDPGGAFF.